This note documents a single T cell receptor (beta chain) sequence. Its antigen is still unknown. No clone much larger than this one lies a single base away; base qualities are absent. The data originate from a study of shared clonotypes between healthy human individuals (dated by TCRdb to between 2020 and 2021). General notes on the study: A couple of women and a few men aged 18 to 49 years were included in the cohort. For each donor, three plates each were used for CD4 naive and CD4 memory, two plates were used for CD8 naive, and one plate was used for CD8 memory. Blood TCR repertoires of five healthy adults were deeply sequenced to estimate repertoire size and the extent of clonotype sharing between individuals. To increase sequencing depth and limit assay-specific biases, TCR repertoire library preparation and sequencing were carried out by different laboratories using diverse techniques. Each donor's leukapheresis produced roughly between roughly 0.85 and 9 billion PBMCs.

Donors were healthy HIV-negative adults with no recently reported acute infections or vaccinations. Every donor was a Caucasian adult living in Nashville, Tennessee, USA. CD4+ T cells were enriched by magnetic negative selection; naive cells were then positively selected on CD45RA, and the negative fraction formed the memory subset. After blood collection by leukapheresis, PBMCs were isolated using Ficoll-Histopaque density gradient centrifugation and then cryopreserved in the vapor phase of liquid nitrogen. Purity and quantity of every magnetically sorted T cell population were checked by analytical flow cytometry. Genomic DNA was isolated from every sorted fraction and measured by UV absorbance on a Nanodrop 2000c. Broader findings and caveats from the paper: Larger estimated clonotype richness was generally found for naive subsets than for memory subsets. Based on pairwise subsampling, the degree of clonotype sharing among donors was expected to be affected by sequencing depth. Roughly 5% of naive CD4, 3.5% of naive CD8, 2.3% of memory CD4, and 0.4% of memory CD8 clonotypes were shared across a handful of donors. Because the study included only a small number of donors, the genetic and exposure-history diversity represented was limited. Sampling was restricted to blood, and TCR repertoires in tissue are likely to differ from TCR repertoires in blood. Clonotypes shared by all four sorted-subset donors showed higher generation probabilities than non-shared clonotypes. Even with the large sequencing depth, rarefaction of the sorted-subset datasets indicated that sequencing was incomplete.

The CDR3 contains 17 residues, cysteine and phenylalanine counted. Only the CDR3 portion is preserved as DNA: 51 bases, with reading frame beginning at the first base. For CDR1 and CDR2, the germline V gene (reference sequence) lists LNHDA and SQIVND. Germline trimming amounts to 7 bases on V and 2 bases on J, with 15 as the count of junction bases outside the gene matches. TCR CDR3 regions were amplified from genomic DNA by multiplex PCR using the deep immunoSEQ assay. Extracted genomic DNA from each cell subset was spread evenly across all wells of several immunoSEQ 96-well plates, with each plate serving as a replicate. For sorted subsets, each replicate PCR was loaded with 200 to 250 ng genomic DNA, equivalent to 25,000 to 35,000 T cell genomes. Purified libraries were measured with a Qubit 3.0 fluorometer, size-checked on a Bioanalyzer 2100, and measured again with the KAPA Library Quantification kit. Each immunoSEQ 96-well plate was sequenced on its own single-read 150-cycle Illumina NextSeq 550 flow cell. Concerning the study's data processing: Because the immunoSEQ output held only junctional sequences and lacked quality scores, the filtering could not match the filtering applied to full-length reads. To assign V/J genes and CDR3, sequences were annotated using PyIR, a Python wrapper for IgBLAST v1.9, with IMGT germline references. Reads with weak V/J assignments (E-value above 1e-6), missing CDR3, stop codons, out-of-frame junctions, or ambiguous translated residues were removed. V3J clonotypes were defined by identical inferred V gene, J gene, and CDR3 amino acid sequence. To compute the percentage overlap between repertoires, the number of shared unique clonotypes was divided by the size of the smaller repertoire. RTK rarefaction, the Chao1 estimator, and Recon v2.1 estimates of unobserved clonotypes were used to assess repertoire richness. Generation probabilities were computed with OLGA for all TCRbeta clonotypes obtained by the gDNA method from several donors. TCRdb obtained this table from immuneACCESS and retained in-frame rearrangements with V and J assigned. These tables miss some clones; where compared with another copy, unresolved V genes account for less than half of the shortfall, and the remainder is unexplained. V and J calls and clone size are those listed in that table; D and trimming were worked out from the DNA. This sample lists around 510,000 clones; approximately 95% were detected once. Jointly, the top ten make up approximately 0.06% of the sample.

The sequencing input was naive CD4+ T cells sorted from blood. The sample's cell subset or site label is to be understood as: CD45RA+ positively selected. The chain couples TRBV19 to TRBJ2-7; a stretch of 9 junction bases matches TRBD2. This clonotype was obtained from a woman aged 25-40 years in good health. The DNA reads TGTGCCAGTAACCCCGGGGGTAGCGGGAGAGAAACCTACGAGCAGTACTTC. Translated, it gives CASNPGGSGRETYEQYF.